A selection of T cell receptor beta chains follows, all from one sample in a study of T cell responses to AZD1222 COVID-19 vaccine. Generated by immunoSEQ multiplex PCR, the TCRdb table keeps only in-frame clones and is missing some. The table has about 180,000 clones, around 90% seen once; the top ten hold roughly 10%. This specimen consisted of peripheral blood, obtained 28 days after the second AZD1222 dose. The receptor set was obtained from an adult who received the AZD1222 COVID-19 vaccine. Each CDR3 is given with its conserved first and last residue. Fields, in order: J gene, D gene, clone size, V gene, CDR3 DNA, CDR3 protein. A D gene is named only where the DNA matches it firmly. Only part of the rows carry a size: once, few, many, or a class if the clone is expanded.

TRBJ2-7	NA	NA	TRBV5-4	TGTGCCAGCAGCTCTGTGGCGGGCTACGAGCAGTACTTC	CASSSVAGYEQYF
TRBJ2-7	NA	few	TRBV28	TGTGCCAGCCGACTGGGGGGAACCACCTACGAGCAGTACTTC	CASRLGGTTYEQYF
TRBJ1-1	TRBD1	NA	TRBV3-1/TRBV3-2	TGTGCCAGCAGCCAACAGAGACAGGGCCCGACGAACACTGAAGCTTTCTTT	CASSQQRQGPTNTEAFF
TRBJ1-2	NA	NA	TRBV5-4	TGTGCCAGCAGCGGCCAGGCTTCGGGTGGCTACACCTTC	CASSGQASGGYTF
TRBJ2-5	NA	NA	TRBV30	TGTGCCTGGAGTTACGGATCCAGGGCAGAGACCCAGTACTTC	CAWSYGSRAETQYF
TRBJ2-7	NA	NA	TRBV18	TGTGCCAGCTCACCCGAAGGCGAGCAGTACTTC	CASSPEGEQYF
TRBJ2-1	TRBD2	NA	TRBV30	TGTGCCTGGAGTCACCTTGGGACTAGCTTAAACTACAATGAGCAGTTCTTC	CAWSHLGTSLNYNEQFF
TRBJ2-1	NA	NA	TRBV21-1	TGTGCCAGCAGCCCCCGACGAGACAGGGAAGGCTTTCGGGCGAATGAGCAGTTCTTC	CASSPRRDREGFRANEQFF
TRBJ1-3	NA	NA	TRBV6-5	TGTGCCAGCAGGCGAGTCAGGGATGGAAACACCATATATTTT	CASRRVRDGNTIYF
TRBJ1-2	NA	NA	TRBV5-4	TGTGCCAGCAGCTTGATGGGAAATGGTTACACCTTC	CASSLMGNGYTF
TRBJ2-1	NA	NA	TRBV5-4	TGTGCCAGCAGCTTGCAGGGCTACAATGAGCAGTTCTTC	CASSLQGYNEQFF
TRBJ1-2	NA	NA	TRBV5-1	TGCGCCAGCAGCCCGGGGACGGATGGCTACACCTTC	CASSPGTDGYTF
TRBJ1-1	TRBD1	NA	TRBV5-1	TGCGCCAGCAGCTTGGCCGGACAGGGAGCGTTCACTGAAGCTTTCTTT	CASSLAGQGAFTEAFF
TRBJ1-4	TRBD1	NA	TRBV5-6	TGTGCCAGCAGCTTTGTGCTGACAGGGGGAGATGAAAAACTGTTTTTT	CASSFVLTGGDEKLFF
TRBJ1-6	NA	NA	TRBV6-4	TGTGCCATCGCATACGATACACCGTCGGCCAGGTCCTATAATTCACCCCTCCACTTT	CAIAYDTPSARSYNSPLHF
TRBJ2-2	NA	NA	TRBV7-3	TGTGCCAGCAGCCCGAGGGGGGGTTTGAACACCGGGGAGCTGTTTTTT	CASSPRGGLNTGELFF
TRBJ1-5	TRBD1	NA	TRBV11-2	TGTGCCAGCAGCTTAGGGGGACAGACAGATCAGCCCCAGCATTTT	CASSLGGQTDQPQHF
TRBJ2-1	TRBD2	NA	TRBV2	TGTGCCAGCATTTACATTAGCGGGGGGGGGCACGATGAGCAGTTCTTC	CASIYISGGGHDEQFF
TRBJ2-7	NA	NA	TRBV6-5	TGTGCCAGCAGTCGCTTCTACGAGCAGTACTTC	CASSRFYEQYF
TRBJ2-5	TRBD2	NA	TRBV10-3	TGTGCCATCAGTGAGTCGCGGGGGTTCCAAGAGACCCAGTACTTC	CAISESRGFQETQYF
TRBJ2-7	TRBD1	NA	TRBV7-9	TGTGCCAGCAGCCCACCCGGGACAGGGGTTTCTGAGCAGTACTTC	CASSPPGTGVSEQYF
TRBJ2-3	TRBD1	NA	TRBV14	TGTGCCAGCAGCCTCCGGGACAGGCCCACAGATACGCAGTATTTT	CASSLRDRPTDTQYF
TRBJ2-3	TRBD2	NA	TRBV5-1	TGCGCCAGCAGTGGGGCTAGCGGGAGAGATACGCAGTATTTT	CASSGASGRDTQYF
TRBJ1-1	NA	NA	TRBV5-5	TGTGCCAGCAGCTTTCAACCGAACACTGAAGCTTTCTTT	CASSFQPNTEAFF
TRBJ2-2	TRBD2	NA	TRBV3-1/TRBV3-2	TGTGCCAGCAGCCAAGATCCTCGGGGGGGGAACACCGGGGAGCTGTTTTTT	CASSQDPRGGNTGELFF
TRBJ2-5	TRBD1	few	TRBV6-5	TGTGCCAGTCGGACAGGAGAGTACCAAGAGACCCAGTACTTC	CASRTGEYQETQYF
TRBJ1-1	NA	NA	TRBV18	TGTGCCAGCTCACCGCTGGGGGTGATGAACACTGAAGCTTTCTTT	CASSPLGVMNTEAFF
TRBJ2-2	TRBD1	NA	TRBV4-1	TGCGCCAGCAGCCACGAGGACAGGGCTACCGGGGAGCTGTTTTTT	CASSHEDRATGELFF
TRBJ1-4	NA	NA	TRBV3-1/TRBV3-2	TGTGCCAGCAGCCAAGGACGGGGAAATGAAAAACTGTTTTTT	CASSQGRGNEKLFF
TRBJ2-5	NA	NA	TRBV7-9	TGTGCCAGCAGCTTAGGGGGCGGGCAGACCCAGTACTTC	CASSLGGGQTQYF
TRBJ2-7	TRBD1	few	TRBV7-9	TGTGCCAGCAGCCTCCCCACAGAGGGACAGACGATCTTC	CASSLPTEGQTIF
TRBJ1-5	NA	NA	TRBV7-2	TGTGCCAGCAGCCTCAGGTTTAGCAATCAGCCCCAGCATTTT	CASSLRFSNQPQHF
TRBJ1-1	NA	NA	TRBV4-2	TGTGCCAGCAGCCGGTTGGACGGGAACACTGAAGCTTTCTTT	CASSRLDGNTEAFF
TRBJ1-1	NA	NA	TRBV7-9	TGTGCCAGCACAATGGGACAGAACACTGAAGCTTTCTTT	CASTMGQNTEAFF
TRBJ1-1	NA	NA	TRBV6-1	TGTGCCAGCAGTGAAGAGTACGGGGGAATAACTGAAGCTTTCTTT	CASSEEYGGITEAFF
TRBJ1-1	NA	NA	TRBV4-1	TGCGCCAGCAGCGTTCAACTTCGCCGGAACACTGAAGCTTTCTTT	CASSVQLRRNTEAFF
TRBJ2-4	TRBD2	NA	TRBV18	TGTGCCAGCTCACCACTGGGGACTAGCGGGGCGCTAGCCAAAAACATTCAGTACTTC	CASSPLGTSGALAKNIQYF
TRBJ1-1	NA	NA	TRBV5-4	TGTGCCAGCAGCACATCTGGACAGATGAACACTGAAGCTTTCTTT	CASSTSGQMNTEAFF
TRBJ2-7	NA	once	TRBV11-3	TGTGCCAGCAGCTTCAGGACAGCCTACGAGCAGTACTTC	CASSFRTAYEQYF
TRBJ2-7	NA	NA	TRBV27	TGTGCCAGCACACCCACTGGTTCCTACGAGCAGTACTTC	CASTPTGSYEQYF
TRBJ1-1	NA	NA	TRBV2	TGTGCCAGCAGTGTTGTTAGGGTTAACACTGAAGCTTTCTTT	CASSVVRVNTEAFF
TRBJ1-1	NA	NA	TRBV6-5	TGTGCCAGCAGCTTGAGAATGAACACTGAAGCTTTCTTT	CASSLRMNTEAFF
TRBJ2-5	NA	NA	TRBV28	TGTGCCACCCTAACTACGTCGGGGATTTTGCGAGAGACCCAGTACTTC	CATLTTSGILRETQYF
TRBJ1-5	NA	NA	TRBV6-2/TRBV6-3	TGTGCCAGCAGTTACTCGAAAGGAGGGAGCCATAGCAATCAGCCCCAGCATTTT	CASSYSKGGSHSNQPQHF
TRBJ1-6	NA	NA	TRBV3-1/TRBV3-2	TGTGCCAGCAGCCAACTGCCGAGCTCCTATAATTCACCCCTCCACTTT	CASSQLPSSYNSPLHF
TRBJ1-2	NA	NA	TRBV25-1	TGTGCCAGCCTCGGGGGGGGTCGCTATGGCTACACCTTC	CASLGGGRYGYTF
TRBJ1-2	NA	once	TRBV2	TGTGCCAGCAGGGCGGACCAGGGACATGGCTACACCTTC	CASRADQGHGYTF
TRBJ2-2	TRBD1	NA	TRBV19	TGTGCCAGTAGTAAGACAGGGGGGAGAACCGGGGAGCTGTTTTTT	CASSKTGGRTGELFF
TRBJ2-5	NA	NA	TRBV3-1/TRBV3-2	TGTGCCAGCAGCCAAGATCCCGGGGCGGAGACCCAGTACTTC	CASSQDPGAETQYF
TRBJ1-4	TRBD1	NA	TRBV5-1	TGCGCCAGCAGACGGACAGGAAATGAAAAACTGTTTTTT	CASRRTGNEKLFF
TRBJ2-2	NA	NA	TRBV20-1	TGCAGTGCCCCACTTTTCGGGGAGCTGTTTTTT	CSAPLFGELFF